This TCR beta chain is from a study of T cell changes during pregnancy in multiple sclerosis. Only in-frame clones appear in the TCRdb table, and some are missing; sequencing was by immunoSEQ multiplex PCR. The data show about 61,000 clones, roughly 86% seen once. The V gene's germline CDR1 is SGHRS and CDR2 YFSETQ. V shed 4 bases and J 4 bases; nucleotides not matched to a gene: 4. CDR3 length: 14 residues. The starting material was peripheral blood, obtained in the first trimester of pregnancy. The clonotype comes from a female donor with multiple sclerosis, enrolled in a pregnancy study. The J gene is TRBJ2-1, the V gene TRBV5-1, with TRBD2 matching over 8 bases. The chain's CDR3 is CASSNSGMYNEQFF. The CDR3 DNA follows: TGCGCCAGCAGCAATAGCGGGATGTACAATGAGCAGTTCTTC.